This TCR beta chain was obtained from a study of blood T cell repertoires in COVID-19. Study details: Specimens from acute and convalescent COVID-19 originated in the United States, Italy and Spain.

Germline V lookup: CDR1 SGHTS, CDR2 YDEGEE. With V trimmed by 7 bases and J by 0 bases, 3 bases remained unmatched. This CDR3 region has 16 residues. In the original processing: Using reference gene primer amplification, nucleated cell counts were estimated. TCRdb's table, derived via immunoSEQ multiplex PCR, lists solely in-frame clones and lacks some. From that table come the V and J calls and clone size; the DNA was used to work out D and trimming. The sample holds 300,000 to 350,000 clones, around nine tenths seen once. The V call is TRBV5-8, the J call TRBJ2-2; 13 nucleotides line up with TRBD2. The clonotype was recovered from a woman aged 30 to 39 who had been exposed to COVID-19. Material: PBMCs or T cells enriched from blood (not recorded which). The CDR3 spells CASGTSGIANTGELFF. The DNA for the CDR3 is TGTGCCAGCGGGACTAGCGGGATCGCGAACACCGGGGAGCTGTTTTTT.